This T cell receptor beta chain was captured by sequencing in a study of blood T cell repertoires in COVID-19. Repertoires were generated with immunoSEQ multiplex PCR, while TCRdb's copy carries only in-frame clones and drops some. The table includes over 75,000 clones, roughly 90% detected once. V lost 2 bases and J lost 3; bases outside the gene matches: 3. The CDR3 contains 16 residues. Germline values: CDR1 SGHRS, CDR2 YFSETQ. The source is a human donor with COVID-19, enrolled during active disease. The donor label of this sample is uncertain. The sample consisted of peripheral blood. V usage is TRBV5-1 and J usage is TRBJ2-1; 12 nucleotides line up with TRBD2. CDR3: CASSFLTSGGYNEQFF. CDR3 nucleotide sequence: TGCGCCAGCAGCTTCCTGACTAGCGGGGGCTACAATGAGCAGTTCTTC.